Listed here are 25 T cell receptor beta chains from one sample, sequenced in a study of T cell responses to AZD1222 COVID-19 vaccine. Using immunoSEQ multiplex PCR, the repertoire was profiled, and TCRdb retains in-frame clones only, with some absent. In the table there are approximately 150,000 clones, about 91% of which are singletons. The specimen was peripheral blood, collected 28 days after the second AZD1222 dose. The receptors were gathered from an adult who received the AZD1222 COVID-19 vaccine.

In DNA, the CDR3 is TGCGCCAGCAGCTGGGCAGGGAATTCTGGAAACACCATATATTTT. Protein sequence: CASSWAGNSGNTIYF. The genes are TRBV5-1 and TRBJ1-3; a possible D gene is TRBD1 (5 bases). Germline CDR1 reads SGHRS; CDR2 reads YFSETQ. Deletions cut 3 bases from V and 1 base from J, with 11 bases between. The CDR3 consists of 15 residues.

The J gene is TRBJ1-2, the V gene TRBV4-2, with no clear D. The length of the CDR3 is 13 residues. From germline, CDR1 is LGHNA and CDR2 YNFKEQ. Between the trimmed V and J ends, which lost 2 bases and 4 bases, there was a span of 8 bases. CDR3 sequence (DNA): TGTGCCAGCAGCCAAACCGGGGTCTATGGCTACACCTTC. Amino acid sequence: CASSQTGVYGYTF.

This sequence joins TRBV2 and TRBJ1-1; D is uncertain. Trimming removed 4 bases at V and 1 base at J, with 7 bases between. The CDR3 totals 13 residues. The germline V gene encodes CDR1 SNHLY and CDR2 FYNNEI. CDR3 sequence reads: CASSGRRNTEAFF. The CDR3 DNA reads TGTGCCAGCAGTGGAAGGAGGAACACTGAAGCTTTCTTT.

V is TRBV4-1 and J is TRBJ1-2; D perhaps matches TRBD1 (6 bases). CDR1 MGHRA and CDR2 YSYEKL come from the germline V gene. V was trimmed by 0 bases and J by 5 bases, leaving 19 bases between them. CDR3 length: 17 residues. The CDR3 DNA reads as TGCGCCAGCAGCCAAGAAACAACAGGGAGTCTCGGGTATGGCTACACCTTC. It translates to CASSQETTGSLGYGYTF.

This chain joins TRBV15 and TRBJ1-2, with D unclear. Germline V lookup: CDR1 LNHNV, CDR2 YYDKDF (reference sequence). The V gene lost 1 base and the J gene lost 5 bases, with 11 bases spanning the gap. This CDR3 contains 14 residues. CDR3 region: CATSRGFTLYGYTF. As DNA, the CDR3 is TGTGCCACCAGCAGAGGTTTCACCCTTTATGGCTACACCTTC.

This chain connects TRBV29-1 to TRBJ2-3; 13 bases are a match to TRBD2. The junction had 2 bases not matched to a gene; V was cut back by 5 bases and J by 0 bases. CDR1 and CDR2 from the germline V gene are SQVTM and ANQGSEA. The CDR3 contains 15 residues. CDR3 nucleotides: TGCAGCGTTAAACTAGCGGGGGGGAGCACAGATACGCAGTATTTT. The encoded protein is CSVKLAGGSTDTQYF.

The genes are TRBV5-1 and TRBJ1-1, with D unresolved. V shed 0 bases and J shed 2 bases, with 5 bases lying between them. The germline V gene has CDR1 SGHRS and CDR2 YFSETQ. This CDR3 is 13 amino acids long. In nucleotides, the CDR3 is TGCGCCAGCAGCTTGGAGGGTAACACTGAAGCTTTCTTT. The encoded protein is CASSLEGNTEAFF. The full variable domain, its missing parts supplied by reference TRBV5-1 and TRBJ1-1, is KAGVTQTPRYLIKTRGQQVTLSCSPISGHRSVSWYQQTPGQGLQFLFEYFSETQRNKGNFPGRFSGRQFSNSRSEMNVSTLELGDSALYLCASSLEGNTEAFFGQGTRLTVV.

DNA for the CDR3: TGTGCCAGCTCACTATTTTCGGCCTATGGCTACACCTTC. As protein: CASSLFSAYGYTF. This chain connects TRBV18 to TRBJ1-2, with D unresolved. The germline V and J ends were trimmed by 4 bases and 4 bases, with 10 bases remaining between them. The CDR3 sequence is 13 residues long. The germline V gene has CDR1 KGHSH and CDR2 LQKENI.

The chain recombines TRBV27 with TRBJ1-5; D perhaps matches TRBD1 (5 bases). Germline CDR1 reads MNHEY; CDR2 reads SMNVEV (reference sequence). V gave up 2 bases and J gave up 1 base, with 12 bases separating them. This CDR3 is built from 16 residues. This CDR3 is CASSLRPGQSNQPQHF. The CDR3 bases are TGTGCCAGCAGTTTAAGGCCAGGGCAGAGCAATCAGCCCCAGCATTTT.

This clone was counted a few times. This chain connects TRBV10-3 to TRBJ1-1; 8 bases map to TRBD1. CDR1 and CDR2 (germline): ENHRY, SYGVKD. With V trimmed by 6 bases and J by 6 bases, 9 bases remained unmatched. The CDR3 extends over 14 amino acids. The CDR3, as DNA: TGTGCCATCAGAGGGACAGGACTCAACCCTGAAGCTTTCTTT. It is translated as CAIRGTGLNPEAFF.

The chain couples TRBV15 to TRBJ1-4, with a possible D match to TRBD1 (5 bases). The CDR3 has 14 residues. The germline V and J ends were trimmed by 8 bases and 0 bases, with 10 bases remaining between them. CDR1 and CDR2 (germline): LNHNV, YYDKDF (reference sequence). CDR3 sequence reads: CATLDSSTNEKLFF. CDR3 in DNA: TGTGCCACCCTCGACAGTTCAACTAATGAAAAACTGTTTTTT.

V is TRBV12-5 and J is TRBJ2-1; 7 bases map to TRBD1. Germline-derived CDR1 and CDR2 are LGHNT and FRNRAP. CDR3 length equals 14 residues. Losses at the gene ends were 6 bases for V and 4 bases for J; bases not matched to a gene: 6. Here the CDR3 reads CASGMTGSYNEQFF. CDR3 in DNA: TGTGCTAGTGGGATGACAGGGTCATACAATGAGCAGTTCTTC.

This chain uses TRBV9 with TRBJ1-6, with D maybe TRBD1 (5 bases). V was shortened by 0 bases and J by 5 bases, with 9 bases between the two germline ends. The germline CDR1 and CDR2 sequences are SGDLS and YYNGEE. The CDR3 has 15 residues. The CDR3 is CASSVDGHHNSPLHF. The CDR3 bases are TGTGCCAGCAGCGTAGATGGACATCATAATTCACCCCTCCACTTT.

The rearrangement links TRBV9 to TRBJ2-1, with 11 positions matching TRBD2. This CDR3 contains 16 residues. Looked up from germline, CDR1 is SGDLS and CDR2 is YYNGEE. After removal of 0 bases from V and 9 bases from J, the junction contained 8 bases not matched to a gene. CDR3 residues: CASSVEGTSGLGEQFF. The DNA for the CDR3 is TGTGCCAGCAGCGTAGAAGGGACTAGCGGCCTCGGTGAGCAGTTCTTC.

V usage is TRBV27 and J usage is TRBJ1-6; D unclear. V was cut by 5 bases and J by 3 bases, with 2 bases left in between. The germline CDR1 and CDR2 sequences are MNHEY and SMNVEV (reference sequence). CDR3 length equals 12 residues. The CDR3 is CASSLYNSPLHF. CDR3 coding DNA: TGTGCCAGCAGTCTCTATAATTCACCCCTCCACTTT.

This rearrangement joins TRBV6-6 to TRBJ1-1; 9 bases align to TRBD1. Germline CDR1 reads MNHNY; CDR2 reads SVGAGI (reference sequence). The CDR3 length is 16 residues. V shed 2 bases, J shed 2 bases, and the junction held 6 bases outside the gene matches. CDR3 in amino acids: CASSYPRTGANTEAFF. The CDR3 DNA reads TGTGCCAGCAGTTACCCCCGGACAGGGGCTAACACTGAAGCTTTCTTT.

CDR3 amino acids: CASSILPNQPQHF. CDR3 in DNA: TGTGCCAGTAGTATCCTGCCTAATCAGCCCCAGCATTTT. The chain has TRBV19 and TRBJ1-5, with D hard to call. Per germline, CDR1 LNHDA and CDR2 SQIVND (reference sequence). The CDR3 runs 13 residues. The V end lost 3 bases, the J end lost 4 bases, and 7 bases lay between the germline ends.

The chain carries TRBV13 and TRBJ1-1; D is ambiguous. This CDR3 is built from 14 residues. Germline V gene data show CDR1 as PRHDT and CDR2 as FYEKMQ (reference sequence). The germline V and J ends were trimmed by 0 bases and 4 bases, with 9 bases remaining between them. DNA for the CDR3: TGTGCCAGCAGCTTAGGGACTTCCGGCACTGAAGCTTTCTTT. Amino acids: CASSLGTSGTEAFF. The variable domain in full, completed from reference TRBV13 and TRBJ1-1, reads AAGVIQSPRHLIKEKRETATLKCYPIPRHDTVYWYQQGPGQDPQFLISFYEKMQSDKGSIPDRFSAQQFSDYHSELNMSSLELGDSALYFCASSLGTSGTEAFFGQGTRLTVV.

V usage is TRBV19 and J usage is TRBJ2-7; D gene unclear. Trimming removed 3 bases at V and 9 bases at J, with 15 bases between. The CDR3 totals 13 residues. CDR1 is LNHDA and CDR2 is SQIVND in the germline V gene (reference sequence). In DNA, the CDR3 is TGTGCCAGTAGTATGTCCCTCGACGGCGGGCAGTACTTC. Amino acid sequence: CASSMSLDGGQYF.

The V and J genes are TRBV7-8 and TRBJ1-1; TRBD1 might be the D (5 bases). The CDR3 has 14 residues. V was pared by 5 bases and J by 11 bases, with 21 bases between. Germline-derived CDR1 and CDR2 are SGHVS and FQNEAQ. CDR3 nucleotides: TGTGCCAGCAGCCCGGGGCGGACAACGACCGAGGCTTTCTTT. Translating it yields CASSPGRTTTEAFF.

The count of this clone is one. The chain links TRBV2 to TRBJ1-4; 7 bases fit TRBD1. After removal of 1 base from V and 5 bases from J, the junction contained 7 bases not matched to a gene. The CDR3 is made up of 16 amino acids. Per germline, CDR1 SNHLY and CDR2 FYNNEI. The CDR3 here is CASSEVGQGENEKLFF. In DNA form, the CDR3 reads TGTGCCAGCAGTGAAGTAGGGCAGGGGGAAAATGAAAAACTGTTTTTT.

This chain joins TRBV27 and TRBJ1-2; 10 nucleotides line up with TRBD1. J was trimmed by 6 bases and V by 4 bases; bases with no gene match: 5. CDR3 length equals 14 residues. Germline loops: CDR1 MNHEY, CDR2 SMNVEV (reference sequence). CDR3 region: CASSSVGTGDGYTF. CDR3 DNA sequence: TGTGCCAGCAGTTCGGTCGGGACAGGGGATGGCTACACCTTC.

This CDR3 reads CASSSEGHRTLEQYF. CDR3 in DNA: TGTGCCAGCAGCTCAGAGGGACACCGGACTCTGGAGCAGTACTTC. This rearrangement joins TRBV7-2 to TRBJ2-7, with a weak D call TRBD1 (6 bases). The CDR3 extends over 15 amino acids. Trimming cost V 4 bases and J 7 bases, with 20 bases left between them. The V gene's germline CDR1 is SGHTA and CDR2 FQGNSA.

In its sample, this clone was seen once. For the CDR3, the DNA is TGTGCCAGCAGCCCCGATGGACTAGATGTGAGCTCCTACAATGAGCAGTTCTTC. This codes for CASSPDGLDVSSYNEQFF. The chain is built from TRBV2 and TRBJ2-1; 7 positions agree with TRBD2. Germline values: CDR1 SNHLY, CDR2 FYNNEI. The CDR3 runs to 18 residues. V was clipped by 6 bases and J by 0 bases; unmatched bases: 14.

This chain uses TRBV5-1 with TRBJ1-2; TRBD1 might be the D (5 bases). This CDR3 has 12 amino acids. Germline V gives CDR1 SGHRS, CDR2 YFSETQ. The V gene lost 4 bases and the J gene lost 6 bases, with 10 bases spanning the gap. In nucleotides, the CDR3 is TGCGCCAGCAGCCCCATGGGGGATGGCTACACCTTC. It specifies CASSPMGDGYTF.